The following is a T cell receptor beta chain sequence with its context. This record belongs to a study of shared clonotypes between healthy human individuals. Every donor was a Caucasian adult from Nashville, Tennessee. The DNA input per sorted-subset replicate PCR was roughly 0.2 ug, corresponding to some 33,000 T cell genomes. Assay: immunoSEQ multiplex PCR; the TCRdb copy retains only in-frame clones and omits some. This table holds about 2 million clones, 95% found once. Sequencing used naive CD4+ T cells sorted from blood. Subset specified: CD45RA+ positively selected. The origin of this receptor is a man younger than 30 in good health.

In nucleotides, the CDR3 is TGTGCCAGCAGTCCCCCGTCCAGAATTAAGGCTTTCTTT. Protein product: CASSPPSRIKAFF. This chain links TRBV28 with TRBJ1-1; no reliable D call. Trimming cost V 5 bases and J 11 bases, with 18 bases left between them. This CDR3 has 13 amino acids. The V gene's germline CDR1 is MDHEN and CDR2 SYDVKM.